These 32 T cell receptor beta chains were all obtained from the same sample, sequenced in a study of cytomegalovirus exposure and HLA in healthy donors. 13 Jbeta primers and 60 Vbeta primers were used for the PCR. Profiling relied on immunoSEQ multiplex PCR, and the TCRdb table lists in-frame clones only, not all of them. The sample carries about 130,000 clones, approximately 80% recorded once. The sample comprised PBMCs. These receptors all stem from a woman in her thirties or forties in good health and CMV-seronegative.

V is TRBV9 and J is TRBJ2-2, with TRBD1 identical over 8 bases. Germline CDR1 is SGDLS and CDR2 is YYNGEE. V shed 0 bases, J shed 4 bases, and the junction held 2 bases outside the gene matches. This CDR3 has 15 residues. In DNA form, the CDR3 reads TGTGCCAGCAGCGTAGAAGGACAGGGCACCGGGGAGCTGTTTTTT. Encoded protein: CASSVEGQGTGELFF.

This clone was counted only a few times. This rearrangement joins TRBV6-6 to TRBJ2-7, with D unresolved. CDR3 length: 16 amino acids. Germline-derived CDR1 and CDR2 are MNHNY and SVGAGI (reference sequence). Trimming took off 2 bases at V and 0 bases at J, with 14 bases between the two ends. Here the CDR3 reads CASSYEVKAISYEQYF. The CDR3 nucleotides are TGTGCCAGCAGTTACGAGGTGAAGGCCATCTCCTACGAGCAGTACTTC.

The rearrangement links TRBV5-6 to TRBJ1-2; 7 bases agree with TRBD1. The J segment lost 3 bases and the V segment lost 5 bases, leaving 4 bases of the junction unmatched. Germline V gene sequence: CDR1 SGHDT, CDR2 YYEEEE. The length of the CDR3 is 13 residues. CDR3 residues: CASSFGQDYGYTF. Here the CDR3 DNA reads TGTGCCAGCAGTTTCGGACAGGACTATGGCTACACCTTC. Full variable domain (remainder filled in from reference TRBV5-6 and TRBJ1-2): DAGVTQSPTHLIKTRGQQVTLRCSPKSGHDTVSWYQQALGQGPQFIFQYYEEEERQRGNFPDRFSGHQFPNYSSELNVNALLLGDSALYLCASSFGQDYGYTFGSGTRLTVV.

V and J are TRBV27 and TRBJ2-6; D may be TRBD1 (7 bases). The germline V gene encodes CDR1 MNHEY and CDR2 SMNVEV (reference sequence). V was pared by 3 bases and J by 0 bases, with 15 bases between. There are 18 residues in the CDR3. The CDR3 loop is CASSFVAGQSSGANVLTF. Written as DNA, the CDR3 is TGTGCCAGCAGTTTCGTGGCGGGACAGAGCTCTGGGGCCAACGTCCTGACTTTC. Full variable domain (outside the CDR3, taken from reference TRBV27 and TRBJ2-6): EAQVTQNPRYLITVTGKKLTVTCSQNMNHEYMSWYRQDPGLGLRQIYYSMNVEVTDKGDVPEGYKVSRKEKRNFPLILESPSPNQTSLYFCASSFVAGQSSGANVLTFGAGSRLTVL.

V is TRBV18 and J is TRBJ1-5, with 8 nucleotides matching TRBD1. The germline CDR1 and CDR2 sequences are KGHSH and LQKENI. CDR3 size: 14 residues. The V and J ends lost 3 bases and 7 bases, in that order; junction bases with no gene match: 5. This CDR3 reads CASSPGQEGQPQHF. The CDR3 bases are TGTGCCAGCTCACCGGGACAGGAAGGACAGCCCCAGCATTTT.

V is TRBV19 and J is TRBJ1-5; D is perhaps TRBD1 (6 bases). Germline V CDR1 and CDR2: LNHDA, SQIVND (reference sequence). The CDR3 length is 14 residues. V was cut by 7 bases and J by 7 bases, with 17 bases left in between. The CDR3, as DNA: TGTGCCAGTAAGGTACAGGGAGAGTGGCAGCCCCAGCATTTT. Its protein is CASKVQGEWQPQHF.

This chain connects TRBV13 to TRBJ2-7; TRBD1 matches 9 bases. J lost 3 bases, V lost 4 bases, and 4 bases had no gene match. CDR1 and CDR2 from the germline V gene are PRHDT and FYEKMQ (reference sequence). The CDR3 runs to 14 residues. This chain's CDR3 is CASSSRDRVYEQYF. CDR3 DNA: TGTGCCAGCAGCTCCCGGGACAGGGTCTACGAGCAGTACTTC.

The rearrangement uses TRBV18 and TRBJ2-7; D is perhaps TRBD1 (6 bases). The CDR3 runs to 13 residues. Germline V gene lookup returns CDR1 KGHSH and CDR2 LQKENI. Trimming left V 3 bases short and J 6 bases short, with 12 bases between. The DNA of the CDR3 is TGTGCCAGCTCACCGGGTGGGGGCCTCGAGCAGTACTTC. This codes for CASSPGGGLEQYF.

The J gene is TRBJ1-1, the V gene TRBV11-2; D is perhaps TRBD1 (6 bases). Germline V gene sequence: CDR1 SGHAT, CDR2 FQNNGV. The CDR3 spans 13 residues. The V and J ends lost 3 bases and 1 base respectively, with 6 bases between them. CDR3 sequence (DNA): TGTGCCAGCAGCTTGGACAGGAACACTGAAGCTTTCTTT. Protein product: CASSLDRNTEAFF.

This clone was seen more than once but under ten times. The V gene is TRBV7-8, the J gene TRBJ2-7; the match to TRBD1 covers 11 bases. With V trimmed by 4 bases and J by 5 bases, 7 bases remained unmatched. Germline V gives CDR1 SGHVS, CDR2 FQNEAQ. CDR3 length: 15 residues. CDR3 in DNA: TGTGCCAGCAGCTCGCGTGGGACAGGGGGGGACGAGCAGTACTTC. Protein product: CASSSRGTGGDEQYF.

This sequence joins TRBV5-6 and TRBJ2-2; 8 nucleotides agree with TRBD1. The CDR3 totals 16 residues. V lost 4 bases, J lost 2 bases, and 7 bases stayed unmatched. Germline assignment: CDR1 SGHDT and CDR2 YYEEEE. The CDR3 reads CASSQTTGGNTGELFF. CDR3 DNA: TGTGCCAGCAGCCAAACTACAGGGGGAAACACCGGGGAGCTGTTTTTT.

The rearrangement joins TRBV25-1 to TRBJ1-2; D call uncertain. The germline CDR1 and CDR2 sequences are MGHDK and SYGVNS. The CDR3 totals 13 residues. Trimming shortened V by 6 bases and J by 4 bases, and 12 bases separated the two germline ends. The CDR3 DNA follows: TGTGCCAGCAGAGCCAGGCTCATCTATGGCTACACCTTC. Its protein product is CASRARLIYGYTF.

The J gene is TRBJ1-2, the V gene TRBV19; TRBD1 matches at 7 bases. The length of the CDR3 is 15 residues. Germline CDR1 is LNHDA and CDR2 is SQIVND (reference sequence). V lost 4 bases and J lost 5; bases outside the gene matches: 10. The CDR3 region is CASSKGQGDGYGYTF. In DNA form, the CDR3 reads TGTGCCAGTAGTAAGGGGCAGGGGGACGGTTATGGCTACACCTTC.

CDR3 sequence: CASSQKGSGRGADTQYF. The CDR3 bases are TGCGCCAGCAGCCAAAAAGGGAGCGGGAGGGGGGCAGATACGCAGTATTTT. The chain has TRBV4-1 and TRBJ2-3, with 10 positions matching TRBD2. This CDR3 comprises 17 residues. CDR1 and CDR2 from the germline V gene are MGHRA and YSYEKL. V lost 2 bases to trimming and J lost 4 bases; unmatched junction nucleotides: 9.

This sequence joins TRBV4-2 and TRBJ1-1; D perhaps matches TRBD1 (6 bases). The CDR3 is made up of 13 amino acids. The ends were cut back, 3 bases at V and 7 bases at J, with 12 bases in the middle. Germline lookup yields CDR1 LGHNA and CDR2 YNFKEQ. The CDR3 region is CASSQAGAGEAFF. CDR3 DNA: TGTGCCAGCAGCCAGGCGGGGGCGGGTGAAGCTTTCTTT.

The chain joins TRBV14 to TRBJ1-2; 7 nucleotides line up with TRBD1. CDR1 SGHDN and CDR2 FVKESK come from the germline V gene. Losses at the gene ends were 4 bases for V and 4 bases for J; bases not matched to a gene: 0. This CDR3 comprises 12 residues. The CDR3, as DNA: TGTGCCAGCAGCCCAGGGGGCTATGGCTACACCTTC. Translating it yields CASSPGGYGYTF.

V is TRBV19 and J is TRBJ2-1; 8 bases agree with TRBD1. This CDR3 has 15 amino acids. CDR1 is LNHDA, CDR2 SQIVND, per germline (reference sequence). Trimming cost V 7 bases and J 6 bases; bases outside gene matches: 11. Here the CDR3 reads CASTPGTGYANEQFF. Written as DNA, the CDR3 is TGTGCCAGTACCCCTGGGACAGGATACGCCAATGAGCAGTTCTTC.

For the CDR3, the DNA is TGTGCCAGCAAGGTTCCCAGGGCCTCCCCCCTCCACTTT. As protein: CASKVPRASPLHF. V is TRBV28 and J is TRBJ1-6, with D possibly TRBD1 on 5 matching bases. V lost 7 bases and J 13 bases, leaving 17 bases between the germline ends. Germline V lookup: CDR1 MDHEN, CDR2 SYDVKM. This CDR3 has 13 residues.

The V and J genes are TRBV18 and TRBJ2-2; weak D call: TRBD2 (6 bases). The germline V gene encodes CDR1 KGHSH and CDR2 LQKENI. The CDR3 consists of 16 residues. V was shortened by 3 bases and J by 4 bases, with 15 bases between the two germline ends. CDR3 DNA sequence: TGTGCCAGCTCACCCGCGGGGCGGGCGTCCACCGGGGAGCTGTTTTTT. As protein: CASSPAGRASTGELFF.

V is TRBV15 and J is TRBJ2-3, with 10 bases fitting TRBD1. This CDR3 is built from 17 residues. Trimming took 5 bases from V and 0 from J; bases not matched to a gene: 8. Germline assignment: CDR1 LNHNV and CDR2 YYDKDF (reference sequence). CDR3: CATSPRTGGTSTDTQYF. CDR3 in DNA: TGTGCCACCAGCCCGCGGACAGGGGGGACTAGCACAGATACGCAGTATTTT.

This clone was seen only once. This chain connects TRBV7-6 to TRBJ1-2; 12 bases line up with TRBD1. The CDR3 loop spans 15 amino acids. Per the germline V gene, CDR1 is SGHVS and CDR2 is FNYEAQ. J gave up 5 bases and V 6 bases, and 7 bases lay outside the gene matches. Written as DNA, the CDR3 is TGTGCCAGCAGAAGGGGGACAGGGGGCGGATATGGCTACACCTTC. It encodes CASRRGTGGGYGYTF.

The chain couples TRBV6-1 to TRBJ2-7, with 7 bases lining up with TRBD2. V dropped 3 bases and J dropped 6; count of bases not matched to a gene: 5. CDR3 length equals 13 residues. Germline lookup yields CDR1 MNHNS and CDR2 SASEGT. CDR3 sequence: CASSDWGGCEQYF. DNA for the CDR3: TGTGCCAGCAGTGATTGGGGGGGGTGCGAGCAGTACTTC.

The chain uses TRBV7-2 and TRBJ2-3; perhaps TRBD2 as D (6 bases). The germline V gene encodes CDR1 SGHTA and CDR2 FQGNSA. The CDR3 totals 15 residues. The germline V and J ends were trimmed by 5 bases and 3 bases, with 15 bases remaining between them. CDR3 amino acids: CASSPSGERTDTQYF. The CDR3 region has the DNA TGTGCCAGCAGCCCATCGGGGGAACGGACAGATACGCAGTATTTT. Looking up the rest from reference TRBV7-2 and TRBJ2-3 gives the full variable domain: GAGVSQSPSNKVTEKGKDVELRCDPISGHTALYWYRQSLGQGLEFLIYFQGNSAPDKSGLPSDRFSAERTGGSVSTLTIQRTQQEDSAVYLCASSPSGERTDTQYFGPGTRLTVL.

V gene TRBV19 combines with J gene TRBJ2-6; 13 nucleotides line up with TRBD2. The germline V gene has CDR1 LNHDA and CDR2 SQIVND (reference sequence). J was trimmed by 13 bases and V by 5 bases; bases with no gene match: 8. This CDR3 has 15 residues. The chain's CDR3 is CASSPRLAGGAVLTF. For the CDR3, the DNA is TGTGCCAGTAGTCCGCGACTAGCGGGAGGAGCGGTCCTGACTTTC.

The V call is TRBV11-2, the J call TRBJ2-1, with D possibly TRBD2 on 5 matching bases. CDR1 and CDR2 from the germline V gene are SGHAT and FQNNGV. Trimming left V 5 bases short and J 3 bases short, with 14 bases between. CDR3 size: 15 residues. The CDR3 nucleotides read TGTGCCAGCAGCGCCACCCAAGCGGTCTACAATGAGCAGTTCTTC. It yields the protein CASSATQAVYNEQFF.

This clone has a single count. The chain has TRBV7-2 and TRBJ2-1; 10 nucleotides line up with TRBD2. V was clipped by 5 bases and J by 3 bases; unmatched bases: 4. Germline V CDR1 and CDR2: SGHTA, FQGNSA. The length of the CDR3 is 15 residues. The CDR3 is CASSDGTSVYNEQFF. The CDR3 nucleotides are TGTGCCAGCAGCGACGGGACTAGCGTCTACAATGAGCAGTTCTTC.

This clone was seen once. J is TRBJ2-6 and V is TRBV5-4; TRBD1 matches 7 bases. The CDR3 has 16 amino acids. Germline CDR1 and CDR2: SGHNT and YYREEE (reference sequence). V lost 2 bases and J lost 2; bases outside the gene matches: 4. The CDR3 nucleotides are TGTGCCAGCAGCTTTAACAGGGGTACTGGGGCCAACGTCCTGACTTTC. Its translation: CASSFNRGTGANVLTF.

The rearrangement links TRBV15 to TRBJ2-2, with 9 positions matching TRBD2. Germline CDR1 is LNHNV and CDR2 is YYDKDF (reference sequence). The V and J ends lost 9 bases and 5 bases, in that order; junction bases with no gene match: 19. This CDR3 spans 18 amino acids. The CDR3 DNA reads TGTGCCACAGGAAGTTTTGGGCTAGCGGGAATGGGAACCGGGGAGCTGTTTTTT. Translation: CATGSFGLAGMGTGELFF.

This chain links TRBV19 with TRBJ2-4; D is possibly TRBD1 (6 bases). There are 16 residues in the CDR3. The ends were cut back, 2 bases at V and 3 bases at J, with 14 bases in the middle. The germline gives CDR1 LNHDA, CDR2 SQIVND (reference sequence). CDR3 sequence: CASSISGPRGKNIQYF. CDR3 coding DNA: TGTGCCAGTAGTATATCTGGCCCCAGGGGCAAAAACATTCAGTACTTC.

This chain joins TRBV10-3 and TRBJ1-3; the D gene is possibly TRBD1 (5 bases). Germline V gene sequence: CDR1 ENHRY, CDR2 SYGVKD. CDR3 size: 16 residues. Trimming removed 6 bases from V and 0 bases from J, with 15 bases in between. Written as DNA, the CDR3 is TGTGCCATCAGCCTGAAGGGGCTGATCTCTGGAAACACCATATATTTT. Translating gives CAISLKGLISGNTIYF.

The chain combines TRBV7-6 with TRBJ2-3; D unclear. This CDR3 has 15 amino acids. The germline V gene has CDR1 SGHVS and CDR2 FNYEAQ. Trimming took off 5 bases at V and 3 bases at J, with 15 bases between the two ends. CDR3 in DNA: TGTGCCAGCAGCCTCCGTGACACCCAAACAGATACGCAGTATTTT. It translates to CASSLRDTQTDTQYF.

The chain recombines TRBV7-3 with TRBJ2-3; a weak D match, TRBD2 (6 bases). V was shortened by 1 base and J by 3 bases, with 17 bases between the two germline ends. Per the germline V gene, CDR1 is SGHTA and CDR2 is FQGTGA. The CDR3 sequence is 17 residues long. The CDR3 reads CASSLNPGGSLTDTQYF. In DNA form, the CDR3 reads TGTGCCAGCAGCTTAAATCCCGGGGGTTCTCTAACAGATACGCAGTATTTT.